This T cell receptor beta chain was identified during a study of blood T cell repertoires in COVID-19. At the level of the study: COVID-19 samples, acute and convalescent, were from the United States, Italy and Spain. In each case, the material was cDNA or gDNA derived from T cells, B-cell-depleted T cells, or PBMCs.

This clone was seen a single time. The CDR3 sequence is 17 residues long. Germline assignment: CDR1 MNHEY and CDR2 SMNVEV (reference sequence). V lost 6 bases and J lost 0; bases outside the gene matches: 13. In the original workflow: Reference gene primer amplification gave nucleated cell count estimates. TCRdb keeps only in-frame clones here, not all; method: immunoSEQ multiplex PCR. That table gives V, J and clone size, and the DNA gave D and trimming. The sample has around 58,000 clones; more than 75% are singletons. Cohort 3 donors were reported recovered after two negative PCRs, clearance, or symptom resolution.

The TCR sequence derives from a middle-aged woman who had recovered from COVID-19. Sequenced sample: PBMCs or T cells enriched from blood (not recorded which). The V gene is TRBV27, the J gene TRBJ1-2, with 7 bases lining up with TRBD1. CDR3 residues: CASSLRGTASSNYGYTF. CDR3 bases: TGTGCCAGCAGCTTACGAGGGACAGCTAGCTCTAACTATGGCTACACCTTC.